Presented here are 4 T cell receptor beta chains from one specimen sequenced in a study of shared clonotypes between healthy human individuals. The protocol was immunoSEQ multiplex PCR, while the TCRdb copy is restricted to in-frame clones and leaves out a portion. This table has 400,000 to 500,000 clones, 76% appearing once. The sample taken for sequencing was PBMCs. These receptors were collected from a woman aged 40-49 years in good health. Some clones in this sample may be carry-over from other donors' samples.

The chain carries TRBV27 and TRBJ2-7, with D perhaps being TRBD1 or TRBD2 (5 bases each). This CDR3 has 15 amino acids. The V end lost 5 bases, the J end lost 3 bases, and 17 bases lay between the germline ends. The V gene's germline CDR1 is MNHEY and CDR2 SMNVEV (reference sequence). Written as DNA, the CDR3 is TGTGCCAGCAGTCTGGGTGGGACGGACCTCTACGAGCAGTACTTC. It codes for CASSLGGTDLYEQYF.

V usage is TRBV28 and J usage is TRBJ1-1; no clear D gene. This CDR3 has 14 residues. Trimming removed 4 bases from V and 1 base from J, with 10 bases in between. The germline gives CDR1 MDHEN, CDR2 SYDVKM. The CDR3 is CASSSGRANTEAFF. CDR3 DNA: TGTGCCAGCAGTTCGGGTAGGGCGAACACTGAAGCTTTCTTT.

The V and J genes are TRBV5-4 and TRBJ2-5, with TRBD1 as a possible D gene (6 bases). V was shortened by 1 base and J by 3 bases, with 10 bases between the two germline ends. Germline V gene data show CDR1 as SGHNT and CDR2 as YYREEE (reference sequence). This CDR3 has 14 amino acids. In DNA, the CDR3 is TGTGCCAGCAGCTTGATAGGGGGAGAAGAGACCCAGTACTTC. Translating gives CASSLIGGEETQYF. Filled out from reference TRBV5-4 and TRBJ2-5, the complete variable domain reads ETGVTQSPTHLIKTRGQQVTLRCSSQSGHNTVSWYQQALGQGPQFIFQYYREEENGRGNFPPRFSGLQFPNYSSELNVNALELDDSALYLCASSLIGGEETQYFGPGTRLLVL.

The rearrangement joins TRBV30 to TRBJ2-7; tentative D call: TRBD1 (6 bases). The CDR3 runs 14 residues. The V gene's germline CDR1 is GTSNPN and CDR2 SVGIG (reference sequence). Trimming left V 1 base short and J 1 base short, with 11 bases between. This CDR3 reads CAWSDDRISYEQYF. The CDR3 nucleotides are TGTGCCTGGAGTGACGACAGGATATCCTACGAGCAGTACTTC.